This paragraph reports one TCR beta chain. What this receptor recognizes is not known. Nothing much larger sits one base from this clone, and base qualities are not available. The CDR3 spans 15 residues, from the cysteine through the phenylalanine. The CDR3 DNA has 45 bases and is translated from base 1. V was cut back by 2 bases and J by 1 base, leaving a gap of 9 bases between them. From the germline V gene (reference sequence), CDR1 is LNHDA and CDR2 is SQIVND. TCR cDNA was synthesized by 5'RACE template switching, which introduced a universal primer site and unique molecular identifiers. cDNA synthesis was primed from both the TCR alpha and TCR beta constant segments. Libraries were amplified in two PCR steps, with sample barcodes and sequencing adapters added in the second step. Sequencing of libraries was done on Illumina HiSeq 2500 (2x100 bp) or NovaSeq (2x150 bp). In the original analysis: MIGEC handled demultiplexing of reads and collapsing into UMI consensus sequences, while MiXCR performed V(D)J alignment. Using edgeR on replicate PBMC samples, clonotypes were called vaccine-responding if FDR was below 0.01 and the log2 fold change was above 5 up to day 15. Each bulk clonotype received a CD4 or CD8 identity based on whether the sequenced CD4 or CD8 repertoire contained that clonotype at higher abundance. Through fastp at Q25 and MiXCR, TCRdb rebuilt clones from the public reads, retaining in-frame beta chains. Rows are combined by CDR3 protein, so each entry shows the most common genes and DNA. The V and J calls reflect TCRdb's pipeline rather than the authors' work. For this sample the table gives around 530,000 distinct CDR3 sequences, of which around 16% were detected only once. The ten most abundant clones make up around a sixth of the sample.

The source of the sample is a study of T cells after yellow fever vaccination (dated by TCRdb to between 2019 and 2020). A note on the overall study: The SMART-Seq v4 Ultra Low Input RNA kit was used to prepare libraries from fractions with low cell numbers. Bulk TCR alpha and beta repertoires were sequenced longitudinally to track T-cell clones before and after primary and booster YFV17D yellow fever vaccination. Blood samples were taken at several timepoints before and after primary and secondary immunization, and bulk PBMC replicates and cell subsets were isolated. The cohort comprised two healthy male donors, one aged 18 to 30 and one aged 30 to 40 years.

This specimen's treatment or condition label, per the study, means: live attenuated yellow fever vaccine strain. At each blood-draw timepoint, two biological replicates of bulk PBMCs were collected. A standard Ficoll-Paque protocol was used to isolate PBMCs from peripheral blood. TriZol was used to extract RNA from bulk PBMCs, from CD4 and CD8 fractions, and from dextramer-positive and dextramer-negative fractions. What the work shows at the level of the full study, not this receptor alone: Most clones expanded after primary vaccination were re-detected after the booster (almost 97% of CD4 and approximately 89% of CD8), suggesting broad memory maintenance. A small fraction of clonotypes showed up in both the CD4 and CD8 compartments, probably as a result of convergent recombination. Compared with the primary T-cell response, the secondary T-cell response was faster but weaker, reaching its peak on day 5 rather than on day 15. Because abundant contaminating clonotypes from the bulk population could be contained in FACS-sorted repertoires, computational filtering was required. Because only a couple of donors were included in the study, the extent to which the findings can be generalized is limited.

The starting material was PBMCs, obtained 5 to 6 days after the first yellow fever vaccination. The sequence links TRBV19 to TRBJ1-5; the D gene lacks a confident call. The clonotype originates from a man between 18 and 29 years old who received the YFV17D yellow fever vaccine. The base sequence is TGTGCCAGTAGTATACAGGTTTGGAGCAATCAGCCCCAGCATTTT. It translates as CASSIQVWSNQPQHF.